These 10 T cell receptor beta chains share one sample of origin, sequenced in a study of chemoradiotherapy in HPV16-positive cancers. Assay: immunoSEQ multiplex PCR; the TCRdb copy retains only in-frame clones and omits some. The sample contains some 1,200 clones, roughly 80% of which appear only once. This specimen was tumor tissue, taken from a patient who underwent chemoradiotherapy. The receptors originated from a human donor with HPV-associated anogenital cancer.

This clone was detected only once. This chain joins TRBV2 and TRBJ1-3; D unresolved. Germline V gene sequence: CDR1 SNHLY, CDR2 FYNNEI. The V end was cut by 4 bases, the J end by 0 bases, with 7 bases between. The CDR3 sequence is 14 residues long. The CDR3 sequence: CASSGVYSGNTIYF. As DNA, the CDR3 is TGTGCCAGCAGTGGGGTCTACTCTGGAAACACCATATATTTT.

The chain employs TRBV7-9 and TRBJ1-1; 9 bases are shared with TRBD1. V was pared by 8 bases and J by 13 bases, with 17 bases of the junction left unmatched. Germline V gives CDR1 SEHNR, CDR2 FQNEAQ (reference sequence). This CDR3 has 14 residues. The CDR3 sequence: CASSESGDRVQDFF. The CDR3, as DNA: TGTGCCAGCTCTGAATCGGGGGACAGGGTACAGGATTTCTTT.

The chain is built from TRBV5-6 and TRBJ1-2, with D maybe TRBD1 (5 bases). Germline CDR1 and CDR2: SGHDT and YYEEEE. This CDR3 is built from 12 residues. V lost 5 bases and J 8 bases, leaving 13 bases between the germline ends. The chain's CDR3 is CASSLREKGYTF. For the CDR3, the DNA is TGTGCCAGCAGTCTCAGGGAGAAGGGCTACACCTTC.

The rearrangement uses TRBV7-9 and TRBJ2-3; D is uncertain. Trimming took 0 bases from V and 0 from J, leaving 7 bases between them. Germline lookup yields CDR1 SEHNR and CDR2 FQNEAQ (reference sequence). The CDR3 extends over 15 amino acids. The CDR3 loop reads CASSLASPSTDTQYF. CDR3 coding DNA: TGTGCCAGCAGCTTAGCCAGTCCTAGCACAGATACGCAGTATTTT. Drawing the rest from reference TRBV7-9 and TRBJ2-3, the complete variable domain is DTGVSQNPRHKITKRGQNVTFRCDPISEHNRLYWYRQTLGQGPEFLTYFQNEAQLEKSRLLSDRFSAERPKGSFSTLEIQRTEQGDSAMYLCASSLASPSTDTQYFGPGTRLTVL.

The CDR3 sequence: CASSEDRGNYGYTF. CDR3 DNA: TGTGCCAGCAGCGAGGACAGGGGAAACTATGGCTACACCTTC. The chain combines TRBV5-4 with TRBJ1-2; 9 bases align to TRBD1. J gave up 2 bases and V 4 bases, and 3 bases lay outside the gene matches. From germline, CDR1 is SGHNT and CDR2 YYREEE (reference sequence). The CDR3 has 14 amino acids.

This chain uses TRBV30 with TRBJ2-5, with 9 bases that match TRBD1. With 1 base clipped from V and 5 bases from J, the junction kept 8 bases outside the gene matches. This CDR3 has 15 amino acids. Looked up from germline, CDR1 is GTSNPN and CDR2 is SVGIG (reference sequence). The CDR3 DNA reads TGTGCCTGGAGTGGTAAAATTGGGACAGGGGAGACCCAGTACTTC. Amino acids: CAWSGKIGTGETQYF. The full variable domain, in which reference TRBV30 and TRBJ2-5 provide the parts outside the CDR3, is SQTIHQWPATLVQPVGSPLSLECTVEGTSNPNLYWYRQAAGRGLQLLFYSVGIGQISSEVPQNLSASRPQDRQFILSSKKLLLSDSGFYLCAWSGKIGTGETQYFGPGTRLLVL.

The chain is built from TRBV30 and TRBJ1-1, with D possibly being TRBD1 (5 bases). CDR3 length equals 14 residues. The ends were cut back, 0 bases at V and 5 bases at J, with 13 bases in the middle. Germline CDR1 reads GTSNPN; CDR2 reads SVGIG (reference sequence). CDR3 in amino acids: CAWSVLRVGTEAFF. In DNA form, the CDR3 reads TGTGCCTGGAGTGTACTCAGGGTTGGAACTGAAGCTTTCTTT.

This clone has more than one count but fewer than ten. The gene calls are TRBV29-1 and TRBJ2-2; D is possibly TRBD1 or TRBD2 (5 bases each). The V and J ends lost 6 bases and 3 bases respectively, with 17 bases between them. Germline CDR1 reads SQVTM; CDR2 reads ANQGSEA. This CDR3 contains 15 residues. The CDR3 region has the DNA TGCAGCGTGACCCGGGACGGAAAAGACACCGGGGAGCTGTTTTTT. Translation gives CSVTRDGKDTGELFF.

The gene calls are TRBV7-2 and TRBJ2-7, with D hard to call. With 2 bases removed from V and 5 bases from J, the gap between germline ends came to 10 bases. Germline lookup yields CDR1 SGHTA and CDR2 FQGNSA. The CDR3 contains 13 residues. CDR3 sequence: CASSLRVFHEQYF. The DNA for the CDR3 is TGTGCCAGCAGCTTACGGGTTTTCCACGAGCAGTACTTC.

This clone showed up just a few times. V usage is TRBV5-5 and J usage is TRBJ2-3, with 10 positions matching TRBD2. The length of the CDR3 is 15 residues. From germline, CDR1 is SGHKS and CDR2 YYEKEE (reference sequence). The junction had 8 bases not matched to a gene; V was cut back by 5 bases and J by 5 bases. CDR3 DNA: TGTGCCAGCAGAAGGAGCGGGGGGGCGAAAGATACGCAGTATTTT. This translates into CASRRSGGAKDTQYF. The full variable domain, rest sourced from reference TRBV5-5 and TRBJ2-3, is DAGVTQSPTHLIKTRGQQVTLRCSPISGHKSVSWYQQVLGQGPQFIFQYYEKEERGRGNFPDRFSARQFPNYSSELNVNALLLGDSALYLCASRRSGGAKDTQYFGPGTRLTVL.